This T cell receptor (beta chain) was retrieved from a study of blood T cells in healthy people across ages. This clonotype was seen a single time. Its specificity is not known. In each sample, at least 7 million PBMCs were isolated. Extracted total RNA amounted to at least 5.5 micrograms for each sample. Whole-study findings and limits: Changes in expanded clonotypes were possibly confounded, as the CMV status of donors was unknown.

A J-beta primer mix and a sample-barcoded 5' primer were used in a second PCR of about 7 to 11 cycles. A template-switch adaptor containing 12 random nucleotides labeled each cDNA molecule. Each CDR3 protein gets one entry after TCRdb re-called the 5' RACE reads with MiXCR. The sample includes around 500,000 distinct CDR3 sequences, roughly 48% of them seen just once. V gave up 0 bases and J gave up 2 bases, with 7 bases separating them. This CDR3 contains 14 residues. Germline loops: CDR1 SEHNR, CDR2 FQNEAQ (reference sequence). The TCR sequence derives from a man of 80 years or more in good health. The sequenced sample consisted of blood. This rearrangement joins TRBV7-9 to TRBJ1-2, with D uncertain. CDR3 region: CASSLAVMNYGYTF. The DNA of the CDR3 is TGTGCCAGCAGCTTAGCGGTAATGAACTATGGCTACACCTTC.